The sequence of this T cell receptor beta chain was determined in a study of Tregs in tolerant kidney transplant recipients. Study-wide results and limits: The most relevant donor-specific Treg TCRbeta repertoire apparently came from expansion with activated donor B cells. Few patients were studied, so findings need validation in larger groups. Biological reproducibility was not directly addressed, but technical replication error appeared minimal.

A word on this clone: What it binds is not known.

Measured with immunoSEQ multiplex PCR; TCRdb has only the in-frame clones, and not every one. The sample lists 90,000 to 150,000 clones; almost 95% were seen once. Unstimulated Tregs (CD4+CD25+CD127-) and CD4+CD25- non-Tregs were sorted from PBMCs. The sequence was obtained from a human donor in good health. Input material: CD4+ T cells from blood.

In DNA form, the CDR3 reads TGTGCCAGCCTAGGAATAGGGGAGACAGGGTCTTCCTACGAGCAGTACTTC. Translation: CASLGIGETGSSYEQYF. The rearrangement links TRBV7-9 to TRBJ2-7; 7 nucleotides align to TRBD1. V gave up 8 bases and J gave up 1 base; unmatched junction bases: 17. The CDR3 consists of 17 residues. Germline V gene lookup returns CDR1 SEHNR and CDR2 FQNEAQ (reference sequence). The full variable domain, in which reference TRBV7-9 and TRBJ2-7 provide the parts outside the CDR3, is DTGVSQNPRHKITKRGQNVTFRCDPISEHNRLYWYRQTLGQGPEFLTYFQNEAQLEKSRLLSDRFSAERPKGSFSTLEIQRTEQGDSAMYLCASLGIGETGSSYEQYFGPGTRLTVT.